The rows below give T cell receptor beta chains drawn from one sample of a study of PD-1 blockade in classical Hodgkin lymphoma. Profiled with immunoSEQ multiplex PCR; TCRdb holds only in-frame clones, not every one. Among roughly 60,000 clones listed, more than 80% were seen once. Sequences were derived from peripheral blood mononuclear cells (PBMCs), sampled before the fourth cycle of nivolumab. All receptors come from a human donor with classical Hodgkin lymphoma. The CDR3 runs from the conserved cysteine through the conserved F or W. A D gene is named only where the DNA matches it firmly. The size of a clone is reported for some rows only, either as once, few or many, or as a class for expanded clones.

j_call v_call d_call clone_size cdr3_nt cdr3_aa
TRBJ1-1 TRBV6-6 NA NA TGTGCCACCGTTTTACAGGGCACTGAAGCTTTCTTT CATVLQGTEAFF
TRBJ1-2 TRBV7-2 NA NA TGTGCCAGCAGCTCCCCTGGTAGGGCCTCCTATGGCTACACCTTC CASSSPGRASYGYTF
TRBJ1-1 TRBV4-2 TRBD1 NA TGTGCCAGCAGCCACGCATATGACAGGGTTGAAAATGAAGCTTTCTTT CASSHAYDRVENEAFF
TRBJ2-1 TRBV19 TRBD2 NA TGTGCCAGTAGTATAGCGGGGGGGCCATTTAATGAGCAGTTCTTC CASSIAGGPFNEQFF
TRBJ2-2 TRBV10-3 NA NA TGTGCCACCTCCGCCGGGACGCTAACCGGGGAGCTGTTTTTT CATSAGTLTGELFF
TRBJ2-1 TRBV14 TRBD2 NA TGTGCCAGCAGCCATTCTTTAGCGGGGGGGCCGGGCAATGAGCAGTTCTTC CASSHSLAGGPGNEQFF
TRBJ1-5 TRBV30 NA NA TGTGCCTGGAGTATAATTTCGTCCCATCAGCCCCAGCATTTT CAWSIISSHQPQHF
TRBJ1-2 TRBV29-1 NA NA TGCAGCGTTGAAGATCCAGGCCGATCTTACTATGGCTACACCTTC CSVEDPGRSYYGYTF
TRBJ2-3 TRBV7-9 NA once TGTGCCAGCAGCTTAAGGGGGATAGTTGGAGCAGATACGCAGTATTTT CASSLRGIVGADTQYF
TRBJ2-5 TRBV7-2 NA NA TGTGCCAGCAGCTTAGGAGCCAAAGAGACCCAGTACTTC CASSLGAKETQYF
TRBJ2-3 TRBV19 TRBD2 NA TGTGCCAGTAGGCTGGGACTAGCGGCTAGCACAGATACGCAGTATTTT CASRLGLAASTDTQYF
TRBJ2-1 TRBV13 TRBD1 NA TGTGCCAGCAGCTTAGAGTTGGGGACAGGGAGAGATAGCTCCTACAATGAGCAGTTCTTC CASSLELGTGRDSSYNEQFF
TRBJ2-1 TRBV5-1 NA NA TGCGCCAGCAGCTTGGATCTAGCCTCGAAATTGTATGAGCAGTTCTTC CASSLDLASKLYEQFF
TRBJ2-1 TRBV7-9 NA NA TGTGCCAGCAGCTTAGGATGGAATGAGCAGTTCTTC CASSLGWNEQFF
TRBJ1-1 TRBV18 NA NA TGTGCCAGCTCACCCACCGGGAGTATGAACACTGAAGCTTTCTTT CASSPTGSMNTEAFF
TRBJ2-3 TRBV13 NA NA TGTGCCAGCAGCTTAGAGGTTTCAACAGATACGCAGTATTTT CASSLEVSTDTQYF
TRBJ2-1 TRBV11-3 NA once TGTGCCAGCAGCACGGGGGTGGGGAATGAGCAGTTCTTC CASSTGVGNEQFF
TRBJ2-7 TRBV29-1 NA NA TGCAGCGTTGTGTCCCTTTCAGGGAGCGGTAACTACGAGCAGTACTTC CSVVSLSGSGNYEQYF
TRBJ2-7 TRBV4-1 NA NA TGCGCCAGCAGCCCCCCTTCGGAGAATGGCGAGCAGTACTTC CASSPPSENGEQYF
TRBJ2-5 TRBV7-9 TRBD1 NA TGTGCCAGCAGCTTAGCGGACAGGGTGTCGGAGACCCAGTACTTC CASSLADRVSETQYF
TRBJ2-1 TRBV7-8 NA once TGTGCCAGCAGCTTAGGGGGACAAAGGGCGAGGTTCTTC CASSLGGQRARFF
TRBJ2-1 TRBV6-1 NA NA TGTGCCAGCAGTGAATTGTCCAGTGAGCAGTTCTTC CASSELSSEQFF
TRBJ2-1 TRBV9 NA NA TGTGCCAGCAGCCAGCTTTCGCCGGGACCCCTCACCTACAATGAGCAGTTCTTC CASSQLSPGPLTYNEQFF
TRBJ1-2 TRBV7-8 NA NA TGTGCCAGCAGCTTAGCCCCGGGACAAGCTACCTATGGCTACACCTTC CASSLAPGQATYGYTF
TRBJ2-2 TRBV7-6 TRBD1 NA TGTGCCAGCAGCCCATACGACGGACAGGGGGCGCGCGGGGAGCTGTTTTTT CASSPYDGQGARGELFF
TRBJ1-5 TRBV27 NA NA TGTGCCAGCAGTTCCCGAGGGGGGCCATATAGCAATCAGCCCCAGCATTTT CASSSRGGPYSNQPQHF
TRBJ2-1 TRBV19 NA few TGTGCCAGTGGGTCTATCACTAGTAGAGTTAATGAGCAGTTCTTC CASGSITSRVNEQFF
TRBJ2-7 TRBV19 NA NA TGTGCCAGTAGTATCGGACAGCTCTACGAGCAGTACTTC CASSIGQLYEQYF
TRBJ2-1 TRBV4-1 NA NA TGCGCCAGCAGCCAAGTAATCGAGGGATATGAGCAGTTCTTC CASSQVIEGYEQFF
TRBJ1-2 TRBV6-1 NA NA TGTGCCAGCAGTGAAGCACGATTGACTGTGGACGCCTACTATGGCTACACCTTC CASSEARLTVDAYYGYTF
TRBJ2-7 TRBV7-9 TRBD1 NA TGTGCCAGCAGCTTAAACAGGGGAGCCTACGAGCAGTACTTC CASSLNRGAYEQYF
TRBJ2-3 TRBV6-1 TRBD2 NA TGTGCCAGCAGTGCCACTAGCGGGGGGACAGATACGCAGTATTTT CASSATSGGTDTQYF
TRBJ2-1 TRBV5-4 NA NA TGTGCCAGCAGCTCCTCTAGGGGGGGTGAGCAGTTCTTC CASSSSRGGEQFF
TRBJ1-1 TRBV7-9 NA NA TGTGCCAGCAGCTTTGATGTGGGACACACTGAAGCTTTCTTT CASSFDVGHTEAFF
TRBJ2-5 TRBV9 NA NA TGTGCCAGCAGCGCGACAGTGAATGGGGAGACCCAGTACTTC CASSATVNGETQYF
TRBJ1-1 TRBV7-9 NA NA TGTGCCAGCAGCTTAGCACCCCCGGGGACTGAAGCTTTCTTT CASSLAPPGTEAFF
TRBJ1-1 TRBV19 NA few TGTGCCAGTAGGCTACTACGGGAAGCTTTCTTT CASRLLREAFF
TRBJ1-2 TRBV29-1 TRBD1 NA TGCAGCACAACAGGGGGCGCCTACGGCTACACCTTC CSTTGGAYGYTF
TRBJ2-3 TRBV2 NA NA TGTGCCAGCATTAGGACAGTAGGTACAGATACGCAGTATTTT CASIRTVGTDTQYF
TRBJ2-3 TRBV9 TRBD2 NA TGTGCCAGCAGCGTCCGACTAGCGGCAGATACGCAGTATTTT CASSVRLAADTQYF
TRBJ2-1 TRBV7-2 NA NA TGTGCCAGCAGCTCGAAAAGAGCGGGCGGGGAGCAGTTCTTC CASSSKRAGGEQFF
TRBJ1-2 TRBV6-5 TRBD1 NA TGTGCCAGCAGTTTACAGGGGGCATTGGACTATGGCTACACCTTC CASSLQGALDYGYTF
TRBJ1-1 TRBV5-1 NA once TGCGCCAGCAGCTTGTATATTGGGTCAGGGACTGAAGCTTTCTTT CASSLYIGSGTEAFF
TRBJ1-2 TRBV30 NA NA TGTGCCTGGAGTGATGGGGGAGGTGGCTACACCTTC CAWSDGGGGYTF
TRBJ2-7 TRBV2 NA NA TGTGCCAGCAGTGTGACAGAGAGCTACTCCTACGAGCAGTACTTC CASSVTESYSYEQYF
TRBJ1-5 TRBV19 TRBD1 NA TGTGCCAGTGCGACTGCCACAGGGGGCACTCAGCCCCAGCATTTT CASATATGGTQPQHF
TRBJ1-2 TRBV14 NA NA TGTGCCAGCAGCCAAGGGACACGTGGCTACACCTTC CASSQGTRGYTF